Presented here are 13 T cell receptor beta chains from one specimen sequenced in a study of control samples from healthy donors and cancer patients. Generated by immunoSEQ multiplex PCR, the TCRdb table keeps only in-frame clones and is missing some. The data contain about 60,000 clones, 85% of them singletons. The source material was blood. Source of these receptors: a man in his forties in good health.

V is TRBV6-5 and J is TRBJ1-2; 7 bases are shared with TRBD1. The CDR3 totals 13 residues. V was clipped by 2 bases and J by 4 bases; unmatched bases: 1. CDR1 is MNHEY, CDR2 SVGAGI, per germline. CDR3 sequence: CASSYRDSYGYTF. The CDR3 DNA is TGTGCCAGCAGTTACAGGGACAGCTATGGCTACACCTTC.

V gene TRBV6-5 combines with J gene TRBJ1-5; D ambiguous. Germline V gene data show CDR1 as MNHEY and CDR2 as SVGAGI. Trimming cost V 2 bases and J 1 base, with 3 bases left between them. This CDR3 spans 13 amino acids. CDR3 coding DNA: TGTGCCAGCAGTTACAAGAGCAATCAGCCCCAGCATTTT. Translation gives CASSYKSNQPQHF.

The chain combines TRBV28 with TRBJ2-6, with D perhaps TRBD1 or TRBD2 (6 bases each). V gave up 2 bases and J gave up 2 bases, with 10 bases separating them. The CDR3 length is 16 residues. Germline V CDR1 and CDR2: MDHEN, SYDVKM. The CDR3 DNA sequence: TGTGCCAGCAGTTTACAGGAGGGGGCTGGGGCCAACGTCCTGACTTTC. Protein: CASSLQEGAGANVLTF.

The gene calls are TRBV5-1 and TRBJ2-5; no clear D gene. This CDR3 contains 14 residues. Per the germline V gene, CDR1 is SGHRS and CDR2 is YFSETQ. Trimming stripped 0 bases from V and 2 bases from J, with 8 bases between. This CDR3 reads CASSLVGEQETQYF. Written as DNA, the CDR3 is TGCGCCAGCAGCTTGGTTGGGGAACAAGAGACCCAGTACTTC.

The chain employs TRBV7-9 and TRBJ2-1, with 8 nucleotides matching TRBD1. The CDR3 consists of 15 residues. With V trimmed by 5 bases and J by 2 bases, 5 bases remained unmatched. In germline, CDR1 is SEHNR, CDR2 FQNEAQ (reference sequence). The DNA for the CDR3 is TGTGCCAGCAGCCCCCTGACAGGGGCCTACAATGAGCAGTTCTTC. Translating it yields CASSPLTGAYNEQFF.

The rearrangement uses TRBV5-4 and TRBJ2-5; weak D call: TRBD1 (6 bases). Germline CDR1 SGHNT, CDR2 YYREEE (reference sequence). Trimming removed 0 bases at V and 4 bases at J, with 10 bases between. This CDR3 is 14 amino acids long. The CDR3 reads CASSLEGDAETQYF. As DNA, the CDR3 is TGTGCCAGCAGCTTGGAGGGGGACGCAGAGACCCAGTACTTC.

J is TRBJ2-3 and V is TRBV5-1, with a weak D call TRBD2 (7 bases). CDR3 length: 17 residues. Trimming took 3 bases from V and 4 from J, leaving 21 bases between them. Germline CDR1 reads SGHRS; CDR2 reads YFSETQ. CDR3 coding DNA: TGCGCCAGCAGCTCCTACCGAGGGGGGGCGCAGCCAGATACGCAGTATTTT. This encodes CASSSYRGGAQPDTQYF.

A single count supports this clone. The chain joins TRBV18 to TRBJ1-2; D is unresolved. V lost 0 bases, J lost 4 bases, and 21 bases lay in between. Germline loops: CDR1 KGHSH, CDR2 LQKENI. The CDR3 is 18 amino acids. The CDR3 DNA follows: TGTGCCAGCTCACCACCAGAACATCTGACGGCAGCAGGCTATGGCTACACCTTC. It encodes CASSPPEHLTAAGYGYTF.

The chain recombines TRBV4-1 with TRBJ2-3, with D possibly TRBD2 on 5 matching bases. Trimming removed 2 bases from V and 6 bases from J, with 12 bases in between. The CDR3 extends over 14 amino acids. Per germline, CDR1 MGHRA and CDR2 YSYEKL. The CDR3 loop reads CASSQNKREDTQYF. In DNA, the CDR3 is TGCGCCAGCAGCCAAAACAAGAGGGAGGATACGCAGTATTTT.

The rearrangement uses TRBV5-1 and TRBJ1-2; D is ambiguous. CDR1 SGHRS and CDR2 YFSETQ come from the germline V gene. The CDR3 contains 14 residues. V lost 0 bases, J lost 0 bases, and 6 bases lay in between. DNA for the CDR3: TGCGCCAGCAGCTTGGACGGTCCTAACTATGGCTACACCTTC. It specifies CASSLDGPNYGYTF.

This rearrangement joins TRBV2 to TRBJ2-2; 7 positions agree with TRBD1. CDR3 length: 14 residues. V trimming: 7 bases; J trimming: 0 bases; junction bases outside the gene matches: 2. Germline V gene data show CDR1 as SNHLY and CDR2 as FYNNEI. The CDR3 region has the DNA TGTGCCAGCACCGGGACAGCGAACACCGGGGAGCTGTTTTTT. It is translated as CASTGTANTGELFF.

The chain carries TRBV9 and TRBJ2-3; no firm D call. The CDR3 contains 15 residues. Per germline, CDR1 SGDLS and CDR2 YYNGEE. V lost 0 bases and J lost 1, with 9 bases in between. CDR3: CASSVGSLGTDTQYF. Here the CDR3 DNA reads TGTGCCAGCAGCGTAGGATCTCTCGGCACAGATACGCAGTATTTT.

The chain is built from TRBV27 and TRBJ1-2; D gene uncertain. From germline, CDR1 is MNHEY and CDR2 SMNVEV (reference sequence). This CDR3 region has 16 residues. V was cut by 2 bases and J by 2 bases, with 15 bases left in between. CDR3 amino acids: CASSLLPRELNYGYTF. CDR3 sequence (DNA): TGTGCCAGCAGTTTACTACCCCGGGAACTCAACTATGGCTACACCTTC.